Below are 15 T cell receptor beta chains sequenced from a single sample in a study of blood T cells in healthy people across ages. A J-beta primer mix and a sample-barcoded 5' primer were used in a second PCR of roughly 6 to 12 cycles. TCRdb re-called the 5' RACE reads through MiXCR, storing one row per CDR3 protein. The sample has about 1.1 million distinct CDR3 sequences, around two fifths seen once. Source material: blood. The origin of the receptors is a man younger than 35 in good health.

A few counts support this clonotype. The genes are TRBV20-1 and TRBJ2-1; D might be TRBD2 (6 bases). The V gene lost 1 base and the J gene lost 4 bases, with 17 bases spanning the gap. The CDR3 runs 16 residues. The germline V gene has CDR1 DFQATT and CDR2 SNEGSKA (reference sequence). CDR3 loop: CSARAQWGVEYNEQFF. In DNA form, the CDR3 reads TGCAGTGCTAGAGCCCAGTGGGGGGTAGAATACAATGAGCAGTTCTTC.

This clonotype appeared a few times. The chain combines TRBV11-1 with TRBJ1-2; possibly TRBD1 for D (6 bases). The V gene's germline CDR1 is SGHAT and CDR2 FQDESV (reference sequence). CDR3 length equals 13 residues. Trimming removed 3 bases from V and 3 bases from J, with 8 bases in between. CDR3 region: CASSFSGDYGYTF. The CDR3 nucleotides are TGTGCCAGCAGCTTCTCAGGGGACTATGGCTACACCTTC.

The rearrangement uses TRBV7-6 and TRBJ2-3; TRBD1 agrees at 10 bases. The J segment lost 0 bases and the V segment lost 4 bases, leaving 7 bases of the junction unmatched. Germline V gene sequence: CDR1 SGHVS, CDR2 FNYEAQ. CDR3 length equals 17 residues. CDR3 amino acids: CASSYMWTGGSTDTQYF. CDR3 DNA sequence: TGTGCCAGCAGCTACATGTGGACAGGGGGAAGCACAGATACGCAGTATTTT.

This clonotype was seen a handful of times. This chain uses TRBV6-6 with TRBJ2-3, with 9 bases lining up with TRBD2. The CDR3 contains 16 residues. V lost 1 base and J lost 2; bases outside the gene matches: 4. CDR1 and CDR2 (germline): MNHNY, SVGAGI (reference sequence). The CDR3 sequence: CASSYFTSGYTDTQYF. In nucleotides, the CDR3 is TGTGCCAGCAGTTACTTTACTAGCGGGTACACAGATACGCAGTATTTT.

This clonotype was counted at least ten times. The chain links TRBV4-3 to TRBJ2-4; possible D gene TRBD2, 5 bases. V gave up 4 bases and J gave up 8 bases, with 18 bases separating them. CDR1 is LGHNA, CDR2 YSLEER, per germline. CDR3 length: 15 residues. CDR3 loop: CASSPRRDKKDIQYF. The CDR3 region has the DNA TGCGCCAGCAGCCCTCGACGGGATAAGAAAGACATTCAGTACTTC.

The chain employs TRBV28 and TRBJ1-1; D is unresolved. Trimming took off 6 bases at V and 1 base at J, with 15 bases between the two ends. CDR3 length equals 15 residues. Per the germline V gene, CDR1 is MDHEN and CDR2 is SYDVKM. CDR3 region: CASSPREGTNTEAFF. In DNA, the CDR3 is TGTGCCAGCAGCCCTCGGGAGGGCACGAACACTGAAGCTTTCTTT.

This clonotype was recorded a few times. The rearrangement joins TRBV7-2 to TRBJ2-3; tentatively, D is TRBD1 (5 bases). The germline V gene has CDR1 SGHTA and CDR2 FQGNSA. The CDR3 length is 14 residues. The V gene lost 0 bases and the J gene lost 4 bases, with 8 bases spanning the gap. The CDR3 nucleotides read TGTGCCAGCAGCTTAGCCAGGGTCCCAGATACGCAGTATTTT. Amino acid sequence: CASSLARVPDTQYF.

The chain carries TRBV12-3 or TRBV12-4 and TRBJ1-2, with D tentatively TRBD1 (5 bases). Between the trimmed V and J ends, which lost 5 bases and 5 bases, there was a span of 18 bases. The CDR3 is made up of 15 amino acids. CDR3 DNA: TGTGCCAGCAGTCCCTCGGCGGGACGTATTTATGGCTACACCTTC. It codes for CASSPSAGRIYGYTF.

Turning to this clonotype: Compared with germline, one end of the junction differs, possibly owing to a read error. This chain joins TRBV4-2 and TRBJ2-3; D remains ambiguous. CDR1 and CDR2 (germline): LGHNA, YNFKEQ. The CDR3 spans 15 residues. CDR3 sequence reads: CASSRGGTHTYTQYF. The DNA of the CDR3 is TGTGCCAGCAGCCGAGGCGGAACTCACACATATACGCAGTATTTT.

The J gene is TRBJ2-3, the V gene TRBV20-1; 13 nucleotides match TRBD2. The CDR3 loop spans 18 amino acids. Trimming removed 0 bases from V and 2 bases from J; junction bases left unmatched: 8. The germline V gene encodes CDR1 DFQATT and CDR2 SNEGSKA (reference sequence). The CDR3 DNA is TGCAGTGCTAGAGATTCCGGCGGGACTAGCGGGATCACAGATACGCAGTATTTT. Translation gives CSARDSGGTSGITDTQYF.

This clonotype was seen repeatedly, ten times or more. V is TRBV12-3 or TRBV12-4 and J is TRBJ2-7, with D uncertain. The CDR3 totals 12 residues. V was cut by 6 bases and J by 3 bases, with 9 bases left in between. The CDR3 loop is CASRGDGYEQYF. CDR3 bases: TGTGCCAGCAGGGGCGACGGCTACGAGCAGTACTTC.

This chain joins TRBV2 and TRBJ2-5; 8 nucleotides agree with TRBD2. The V segment lost 8 bases and the J segment 11 bases; nucleotides outside the gene matches: 19. There are 15 residues in the CDR3. In germline, CDR1 is SNHLY, CDR2 FYNNEI. The CDR3 loop reads CASRNNGGAVNEQYF. The CDR3 DNA is TGTGCCAGCCGAAATAACGGGGGGGCCGTGAATGAGCAGTACTTC.

This clonotype was picked up a small number of times. This chain links TRBV29-1 with TRBJ2-1, with 8 bases identical to TRBD1. Germline trimming cut 6 bases from V and 4 bases from J; bases unmatched to any gene: 8. The CDR3 length is 14 residues. Germline assignment: CDR1 SQVTM and CDR2 ANQGSEA. The CDR3 nucleotides are TGCAGCGTCCCGCAGGGGGCTGGGTACAATGAGCAGTTCTTC. Residues: CSVPQGAGYNEQFF.

The gene calls are TRBV3-1 and TRBJ2-5; D call uncertain. V was trimmed by 0 bases and J by 11 bases, leaving 13 bases between them. In germline, CDR1 is LGHDT, CDR2 YNNKEL (reference sequence). The CDR3 runs 13 residues. CDR3 sequence reads: CASSQDRSNEQYF. CDR3 coding DNA: TGTGCCAGCAGCCAAGATAGGAGCAATGAGCAGTACTTC.

This clonotype was counted between two and nine times. The V gene is TRBV30, the J gene TRBJ2-7, with D unclear. The CDR3 is 15 residues long. Germline V gene data show CDR1 as GTSNPN and CDR2 as SVGIG (reference sequence). Between the trimmed V and J ends, which lost 2 bases and 0 bases, there was a span of 14 bases. Here the CDR3 DNA reads TGTGCCTGGAGTAGATGGTTTATGAACTCCTACGAGCAGTACTTC. Translation: CAWSRWFMNSYEQYF.